What follows are 22 T cell receptor beta chains derived from one specimen sequenced in a study of blood T cells in healthy people across ages. Using a J-beta primer mix together with a sample-barcoded 5' primer, a second PCR was run for roughly 6 to 12 cycles. TCRdb called the 5' RACE reads again in MiXCR, with one record for every CDR3 protein. The table includes about 1.7 million distinct CDR3 sequences, about 30% detected once. Sequencing input: blood. The receptor source for this set is a woman aged 25 to 39 in good health.

The sample holds many counts of this clonotype. CDR3 bases: TGTGCCACCAGTGCCCGACGGGGACTTGGGGACGAGCAGTACTTC. Amino acid sequence: CATSARRGLGDEQYF. The V and J genes are TRBV24-1 and TRBJ2-7; D possibly corresponds to TRBD2 (6 bases). Germline values: CDR1 KGHDR, CDR2 SFDVKD. The CDR3 runs to 15 residues. Trimming removed 5 bases at V and 5 bases at J, with 18 bases between.

The chain couples TRBV18 to TRBJ2-7; TRBD1 matches at 11 bases. The ends lost 4 bases at V and 6 bases at J; junction bases unmatched: 5. The CDR3 spans 14 residues. The germline gives CDR1 KGHSH, CDR2 LQKENI. The CDR3 DNA follows: TGTGCCAGCTCACGCTTGGACAGGGGGCTCGAGCAGTACTTC. Residues: CASSRLDRGLEQYF.

This clonotype showed up many times. The CDR3 sequence is CASSPTGDSPLHF. CDR3 in DNA: TGTGCCAGCAGTCCGACGGGGGATTCACCCCTCCACTTT. The chain recombines TRBV12-3 or TRBV12-4 with TRBJ1-6; perhaps TRBD1 as D (5 bases). The CDR3 totals 13 residues. V lost 5 bases and J lost 8, with 10 bases in between.

The rearrangement uses TRBV20-1 and TRBJ1-1; weak D call: TRBD1 (5 bases). Trimming took 6 bases from V and 1 from J, leaving 12 bases between them. The CDR3 has 13 residues. Germline V gene sequence: CDR1 DFQATT, CDR2 SNEGSKA (reference sequence). Here the CDR3 reads CSAGVDRNTEAFF. The CDR3 DNA is TGCAGTGCAGGGGTCGACAGGAACACTGAAGCTTTCTTT.

The chain recombines TRBV18 with TRBJ2-6; a weak D match, TRBD2 (6 bases). The germline V gene has CDR1 KGHSH and CDR2 LQKENI. The CDR3 consists of 16 residues. V lost 2 bases and J lost 2, with 10 bases in between. CDR3 nucleotides: TGTGCCAGCTCACCAACTGCGGGGACTGGGGCCAACGTCCTGACTTTC. This gives the protein CASSPTAGTGANVLTF.

This clonotype was counted ten times or more. The V and J genes are TRBV7-2 and TRBJ2-1, with a tentative D call TRBD2 (6 bases). V gave up 6 bases and J gave up 13 bases, with 13 bases separating them. This CDR3 is built from 11 residues. Looked up from germline, CDR1 is SGHTA and CDR2 is FQGNSA. CDR3 sequence: CASSLGGSQFF. The DNA of the CDR3 is TGTGCCAGCAGTCTGGGGGGTAGTCAGTTCTTC.

The gene calls are TRBV20-1 and TRBJ2-1; D gene ambiguous. There are 13 residues in the CDR3. CDR1 is DFQATT and CDR2 is SNEGSKA in the germline V gene (reference sequence). CDR3 sequence (DNA): TGCAGGGCCGACAAGGCTAAACCGAATGAGCAGTTCTTC. Translating it yields CRADKAKPNEQFF.

In this sample, this clonotype turned up many times. The rearrangement uses TRBV20-1 and TRBJ1-2, with 8 bases lining up with TRBD1. There are 14 residues in the CDR3. Germline loops: CDR1 DFQATT, CDR2 SNEGSKA (reference sequence). V was pared by 6 bases and J by 2 bases, with 8 bases of the junction left unmatched. CDR3 sequence reads: CSAATGEGNYGYTF. DNA of the CDR3: TGCAGTGCAGCGACAGGGGAGGGGAACTATGGCTACACCTTC.

The chain joins TRBV20-1 to TRBJ2-7; 12 bases match TRBD1. V dropped 6 bases and J dropped 4; count of bases not matched to a gene: 19. CDR1 and CDR2 from the germline V gene are DFQATT and SNEGSKA (reference sequence). This CDR3 region has 18 residues. DNA of the CDR3: TGCAGTGCCAGCCGGGGACAGGGGGCGCGTGTAAGGGAGTACGAGCAGTACTTC. It encodes CSASRGQGARVREYEQYF.

On this clonotype itself: This may come from a read error, since a much larger clone is one base off. The J gene is TRBJ1-2, the V gene TRBV9, with D perhaps matching TRBD1 (5 bases). Germline assignment: CDR1 SGDLS and CDR2 YYNGEE. This CDR3 contains 13 residues. CDR3 coding DNA: TGTGCCAGCAGCGTCTCAGGGAGGAATGGCTGCACCTTC. Its protein product is CASSVSGRNGCTF.

This chain uses TRBV28 with TRBJ2-4, with 9 bases identical to TRBD1. This CDR3 is built from 16 residues. Trimming cost V 7 bases and J 13 bases; bases outside gene matches: 20. The germline CDR1 and CDR2 sequences are MDHEN and SYDVKM. This CDR3 reads CASTTPTGGVTVEQYF. CDR3 in DNA: TGTGCCAGCACCACACCGACAGGGGGGGTGACGGTTGAGCAGTACTTC. The whole variable domain, filled in from reference TRBV28 and TRBJ2-4, reads DVKVTQSSRYLVKRTGEKVFLECVQDMDHENMFWYRQDPGLGLRLIYFSYDVKMKEKGDIPEGYSVSREKKERFSLILESASTNQTSMYLCASTTPTGGVTVEQYFGAGTRLSVL.

This clonotype was counted a few times. The chain uses TRBV5-1 and TRBJ2-7, with TRBD1 matching 9 bases. The length of the CDR3 is 16 residues. Trimming took 5 bases from V and 4 from J; bases not matched to a gene: 13. Germline lookup yields CDR1 SGHRS and CDR2 YFSETQ. CDR3 coding DNA: TGCGCCAGCAGTTCGCCTCCGGGACAGGGTCTATACGAGCAGTACTTC. Protein sequence: CASSSPPGQGLYEQYF.

Details on this clonotype: Mismatch with germline at one junction end may stem from a read error. The chain links TRBV20-1 to TRBJ1-1; D uncertain. The CDR3 loop spans 13 amino acids. CDR1 DFQATT and CDR2 SNEGSKA come from the germline V gene (reference sequence). CDR3 protein: CSAYAEGYHEAFF. In nucleotides, the CDR3 is TGTAGTGCTTACGCCGAGGGATACCATGAAGCTTTCTTT.

This sequence joins TRBV18 and TRBJ2-1, with D tentatively TRBD1 (5 bases). Trimming pared 3 bases from V and 7 bases from J, leaving 19 bases between. The CDR3 spans 16 residues. Germline V gene data show CDR1 as KGHSH and CDR2 as LQKENI. CDR3 nucleotide sequence: TGTGCCAGCTCACCCAACCTTGTAGGGGTCCCAAATGAGCAGTTCTTC. It is translated as CASSPNLVGVPNEQFF. The full variable domain, rest sourced from reference TRBV18 and TRBJ2-1, is NAGVMQNPRHLVRRRGQEARLRCSPMKGHSHVYWYRQLPEEGLKFMVYLQKENIIDESGMPKERFSAEFPKEGPSILRIQQVVRGDSAAYFCASSPNLVGVPNEQFFGPGTRLTVL.

Only a few counts were recorded for this clonotype. V gene TRBV11-2 combines with J gene TRBJ2-5; 8 bases map to TRBD1. The trim removed 1 base at V and 3 bases at J, leaving 10 bases unmatched. CDR1 is SGHAT and CDR2 is FQNNGV in the germline V gene. The length of the CDR3 is 17 residues. The CDR3 DNA sequence: TGTGCCAGCAGCTTAGTTGACAGGGGCCCACAGAAAGAGACCCAGTACTTC. It translates to CASSLVDRGPQKETQYF.

This clonotype was seen once. CDR3 bases: TGTGCCAGCAGCTGGGGGATCGCCTCCCAAGAGACCCAGTACTTC. Protein product: CASSWGIASQETQYF. The rearrangement links TRBV7-2 to TRBJ2-5; the D call may be TRBD1 or TRBD2 (5 bases each). V was clipped by 4 bases and J by 1 base, with 13 bases between them. The CDR3 has 15 amino acids. Germline CDR1 is SGHTA and CDR2 is FQGNSA. The variable domain in full, with the rest retrieved from reference TRBV7-2 and TRBJ2-5, is GAGVSQSPSNKVTEKGKDVELRCDPISGHTALYWYRQSLGQGLEFLIYFQGNSAPDKSGLPSDRFSAERTGGSVSTLTIQRTQQEDSAVYLCASSWGIASQETQYFGPGTRLLVL.

This chain uses TRBV7-2 with TRBJ2-3, with D possibly TRBD1 on 6 matching bases. Germline V CDR1 and CDR2: SGHTA, FQGNSA. The CDR3 extends over 12 amino acids. The V gene lost 6 bases and the J gene lost 11 bases, with 15 bases spanning the gap. The CDR3 region is CASRPTGGRQYF. CDR3 nucleotides: TGTGCCAGCAGACCGACTGGGGGCAGGCAGTATTTT.

The V gene is TRBV5-1, the J gene TRBJ2-7, with D uncertain. In germline, CDR1 is SGHRS, CDR2 YFSETQ. The CDR3 length is 14 residues. V lost 4 bases and J 0 bases, leaving 11 bases between the germline ends. CDR3 DNA sequence: TGCGCCAGCAGCAGTATGGGCAGCTCCTACGAGCAGTACTTC. It codes for CASSSMGSSYEQYF.

This clonotype was counted many times. V gene TRBV29-1 combines with J gene TRBJ2-7; D is unresolved. This CDR3 is 10 amino acids long. Germline CDR1 is SQVTM and CDR2 is ANQGSEA. Trimming pared 6 bases from V and 5 bases from J, leaving 8 bases between. The CDR3 here is CSVQWDEQYF. CDR3 bases: TGCAGCGTACAGTGGGACGAGCAGTACTTC.

V and J are TRBV29-1 and TRBJ2-3; the match to TRBD1 covers 7 bases. The CDR3 runs to 14 residues. Losses at the gene ends were 0 bases for V and 6 bases for J; bases not matched to a gene: 6. Germline lookup yields CDR1 SQVTM and CDR2 ANQGSEA. CDR3 region: CSVEDLFRGDTQYF. CDR3 nucleotide sequence: TGCAGCGTTGAAGATCTTTTCAGGGGGGATACGCAGTATTTT.

V is TRBV6-5 and J is TRBJ2-5; possible D gene TRBD1, 5 bases. The J call is uncertain, as TRBJ2-7 better fits the DNA end. This CDR3 is built from 16 residues. From germline, CDR1 is MNHEY and CDR2 SVGAGI. The DNA of the CDR3 is TGTGCCAGCAGTTACTCTGGGGCAGGGAAAAACTACGAGCAGTACTTC. Translating it yields CASSYSGAGKNYEQYF.

The CDR3, as DNA: TGTGCCAGCAGCCAAGCTCCGGTTGAGTCACCCCTCCACTTT. Residues: CASSQAPVESPLHF. This rearrangement joins TRBV3-1 to TRBJ1-6; D gene ambiguous. Germline CDR1 LGHDT, CDR2 YNNKEL (reference sequence). This CDR3 is 14 amino acids long. V dropped 1 base and J dropped 10 bases, with 11 bases sitting between them.